These 22 T cell receptor beta chains share one sample of origin, sequenced in a study of human T cells and chemical hapten exposure. Via MiXCR, TCRdb re-called the RACE reads, giving one row per CDR3 protein. The table records fewer than 300,000 distinct CDR3 sequences, approximately 8.4% of them present only once. Regarding time point: pre-sensitization, week 0. Regarding treatment: therapeutic diphenylcyclopropenone sensitization with weekly scalp DPC. Material: whole blood, obtained in connection with sensitization to the hapten diphenylcyclopropenone (DPC). The origin of the receptors is a woman between 40 and 50 years old with alopecia areata. Some clones in this sample may be carry-over from other donors' samples.

V gene TRBV9 combines with J gene TRBJ1-1; 8 nucleotides agree with TRBD1. With 0 bases clipped from V and 8 bases from J, the junction kept 6 bases outside the gene matches. Germline assignment: CDR1 SGDLS and CDR2 YYNGEE. CDR3 size: 14 residues. The CDR3 reads CASSVVGTGGEAFF. The CDR3 DNA reads as TGTGCCAGCAGCGTAGTAGGGACAGGCGGGGAAGCTTTCTTT. Full variable domain (missing parts from reference TRBV9 and TRBJ1-1): DSGVTQTPKHLITATGQRVTLRCSPRSGDLSVYWYQQSLDQGLQFLIQYYNGEERAKGNILERFSAQQFPDLHSELNLSSLELGDSALYFCASSVVGTGGEAFFGQGTRLTVV.

The chain links TRBV7-6 to TRBJ2-3, with 8 bases aligning to TRBD1. The CDR3 length is 16 residues. Germline assignment: CDR1 SGHVS and CDR2 FNYEAQ. Losses at the gene ends were 1 base for V and 2 bases for J; bases not matched to a gene: 5. CDR3 sequence: CASSLDRTGTTDTQYF. CDR3 DNA: TGTGCCAGCAGCTTAGATAGGACAGGGACCACAGATACGCAGTATTTT.

This chain links TRBV12-3 or TRBV12-4 with TRBJ1-6; a possible D gene is TRBD1 (5 bases). This CDR3 spans 12 amino acids. V was cut by 6 bases and J by 10 bases, with 10 bases left in between. The CDR3, as DNA: TGTGCCAGCAGGGGGGGGGTCTCACCCCTCCACTTT. This encodes CASRGGVSPLHF.

In its sample, this clonotype was seen a few times. V and J are TRBV29-1 and TRBJ2-7, with 7 positions matching TRBD2. J gave up 4 bases and V 5 bases, and 8 bases lay outside the gene matches. This CDR3 is 13 amino acids long. Germline-derived CDR1 and CDR2 are SQVTM and ANQGSEA. CDR3 in amino acids: CSVLGGSSYEQYF. Here the CDR3 DNA reads TGCAGCGTTCTTGGCGGGAGTTCGTACGAGCAGTACTTC.

This clonotype was seen more than once but under ten times. The chain couples TRBV7-9 to TRBJ2-2, with D perhaps TRBD2 (6 bases). Germline V gene sequence: CDR1 SEHNR, CDR2 FQNEAQ (reference sequence). V was cut by 4 bases and J by 5 bases, with 17 bases left in between. The CDR3 consists of 16 residues. In DNA, the CDR3 is TGTGCCAGCAGCTCCGCCACGGGAGCGGGTACCGGGGAGCTGTTTTTT. As protein: CASSSATGAGTGELFF.

This clonotype has a handful of counts. The rearrangement links TRBV29-1 to TRBJ1-1; D gene unclear. V was trimmed by 3 bases and J by 5 bases, leaving 10 bases between them. The CDR3 covers 12 residues. CDR1 is SQVTM, CDR2 ANQGSEA, per germline. In nucleotides, the CDR3 is TGCAGCGTTGACAAGGGAGGTACTGAAGCTTTCTTT. It is translated as CSVDKGGTEAFF.

The chain is built from TRBV6-5 and TRBJ1-6; 10 bases align to TRBD1. The CDR3 consists of 14 residues. The junction had 4 bases not matched to a gene; V was cut back by 8 bases and J by 6 bases. Germline V lookup: CDR1 MNHEY, CDR2 SVGAGI. The CDR3 loop reads CASGTGVTNSPLHF. CDR3 DNA: TGTGCCAGCGGGACAGGGGTTACTAATTCACCCCTCCACTTT.

This clonotype showed up just a few times. The rearrangement uses TRBV20-1 and TRBJ2-1; D is perhaps TRBD1 or TRBD2 (5 bases each). V dropped 5 bases and J dropped 0 bases, with 11 bases sitting between them. This CDR3 is 14 amino acids long. Germline CDR1 reads DFQATT; CDR2 reads SNEGSKA (reference sequence). The CDR3 sequence: CSARDQSSYNEQFF. CDR3 coding DNA: TGCAGTGCTCGGGACCAGAGCTCCTACAATGAGCAGTTCTTC.

This clonotype came up many times. This chain joins TRBV5-1 and TRBJ2-2, with a weak D call TRBD1 (6 bases). Trimming removed 4 bases from V and 2 bases from J, with 12 bases in between. The CDR3 extends over 15 amino acids. Looked up from germline, CDR1 is SGHRS and CDR2 is YFSETQ. In nucleotides, the CDR3 is TGCGCCAGCAGCCCTAGGACAGCAAACACCGGGGAGCTGTTTTTT. Residues: CASSPRTANTGELFF.

Only a few counts were recorded for this clonotype. The rearrangement uses TRBV20-1 and TRBJ1-5; D call uncertain. V was pared by 6 bases and J by 2 bases, with 11 bases between. This CDR3 contains 13 residues. CDR1 and CDR2 from the germline V gene are DFQATT and SNEGSKA (reference sequence). CDR3 loop: CSATDRRNQPQHF. CDR3 sequence (DNA): TGCAGTGCCACCGACCGACGCAATCAGCCCCAGCATTTT.

The V gene is TRBV27, the J gene TRBJ2-5, with 14 positions matching TRBD2. This CDR3 is 12 amino acids long. J lost 13 bases, V lost 6 bases, and 4 bases had no gene match. Looked up from germline, CDR1 is MNHEY and CDR2 is SMNVEV (reference sequence). CDR3 residues: CASRRTSGRWYF. CDR3 sequence (DNA): TGTGCCAGCAGAAGGACTAGCGGGAGGTGGTACTTC.

The chain has TRBV5-6 and TRBJ1-1, with TRBD1 matching 7 bases. CDR1 is SGHDT, CDR2 YYEEEE, per germline. The V gene end was trimmed by 5 bases and the J gene end by 5 bases; junction bases not matched to a gene: 6. The CDR3 runs to 13 residues. CDR3 sequence: CASSRGGLTEAFF. CDR3 DNA: TGTGCCAGCAGTAGAGGGGGCTTGACTGAAGCTTTCTTT.

The chain employs TRBV2 and TRBJ2-3; unclear D gene. Germline V gene data show CDR1 as SNHLY and CDR2 as FYNNEI. The CDR3 consists of 14 residues. Trimming took 6 bases from V and 0 from J, leaving 10 bases between them. The CDR3 region has the DNA TGTGCCAGCAGAGAGATTTTTAGCACAGATACGCAGTATTTT. Protein: CASREIFSTDTQYF. The whole variable domain, remainder taken from reference TRBV2 and TRBJ2-3, is EPEVTQTPSHQVTQMGQEVILRCVPISNHLYFYWYRQILGQKVEFLVSFYNNEISEKSEIFDDQFSVERPDGSNFTLKIRSTKLEDSAMYFCASREIFSTDTQYFGPGTRLTVL.

There are a few counts of this clonotype. The rearrangement links TRBV9 to TRBJ1-3, with D hard to call. V shed 0 bases and J shed 0 bases, with 7 bases lying between them. The CDR3 sequence is 15 residues long. CDR1 SGDLS and CDR2 YYNGEE come from the germline V gene. In DNA, the CDR3 is TGTGCCAGCAGCGTAGACAGCCCCTCTGGAAACACCATATATTTT. Residues: CASSVDSPSGNTIYF.

This clonotype was observed once. This chain links TRBV2 with TRBJ2-2; the D call may be TRBD1 or TRBD2 (5 bases each). Trimming took 7 bases from V and 7 from J, leaving 13 bases between them. CDR1 SNHLY and CDR2 FYNNEI come from the germline V gene. This CDR3 has 13 amino acids. The CDR3 DNA is TGTGCCAGCATGATGGGGGTCGGCGGGGAGCTGTTTTTT. This encodes CASMMGVGGELFF.

The rearrangement links TRBV7-8 to TRBJ2-3; D uncertain. The V gene lost 4 bases and the J gene lost 4 bases, with 12 bases spanning the gap. This CDR3 contains 14 residues. CDR1 and CDR2 (germline): SGHVS, FQNEAQ. The chain's CDR3 is CASSSYGAADTQYF. CDR3 nucleotides: TGTGCCAGCAGCTCGTACGGAGCCGCAGATACGCAGTATTTT.

J is TRBJ2-7 and V is TRBV20-1; D is possibly TRBD1 (5 bases). The length of the CDR3 is 12 residues. Germline CDR1 and CDR2: DFQATT and SNEGSKA (reference sequence). With 7 bases removed from V and 3 bases from J, the gap between germline ends came to 13 bases. This CDR3 reads CSVADSNYEQYF. In nucleotides, the CDR3 is TGCAGTGTTGCCGACAGCAACTACGAGCAGTACTTC.

This clonotype was seen repeatedly, ten times or more. The V call is TRBV6-1, the J call TRBJ1-1, with D uncertain. The germline V gene encodes CDR1 MNHNS and CDR2 SASEGT. Trimming stripped 2 bases from V and 1 base from J, with 5 bases between. CDR3 length: 13 residues. This CDR3 is CASSEIRNTEAFF. The CDR3 DNA sequence: TGTGCCAGCAGTGAAATCAGGAACACTGAAGCTTTCTTT.

The chain employs TRBV29-1 and TRBJ2-7; 12 bases agree with TRBD1. This CDR3 comprises 18 residues. Germline assignment: CDR1 SQVTM and CDR2 ANQGSEA. V was pared by 2 bases and J by 5 bases, with 16 bases of the junction left unmatched. The CDR3 here is CSVELVPGQGATGHEQYF. CDR3 DNA sequence: TGCAGCGTTGAACTTGTCCCGGGACAGGGGGCAACGGGCCACGAGCAGTACTTC.

This chain connects TRBV7-2 to TRBJ2-1; the D gene is possibly TRBD2 (5 bases). V lost 5 bases, J lost 10 bases, and 15 bases lay in between. Germline assignment: CDR1 SGHTA and CDR2 FQGNSA. The CDR3 covers 13 residues. The CDR3 bases are TGTGCCAGCAGCCCAGGACTGTTCGTAGAGCAGTTCTTC. Protein product: CASSPGLFVEQFF.

This clonotype has ten or more counts. The rearrangement uses TRBV29-1 and TRBJ1-1; weak D call: TRBD1 (6 bases). Germline V lookup: CDR1 SQVTM, CDR2 ANQGSEA. Deletions cut 3 bases from V and 0 bases from J, with 8 bases between. The CDR3 is 13 residues long. Here the CDR3 DNA reads TGCAGCGTTGATGGACAGCTGAACACTGAAGCTTTCTTT. Translation gives CSVDGQLNTEAFF.

About this clonotype itself: Because the CDR3's place on the DNA is in doubt, the DNA is left out and the CDR3 is given as listed by TCRdb. The V call is TRBV7-6, the J call TRBJ1-5; the D call in the table, TRBD1, was not verified against the DNA. The CDR3 is 14 residues long, ends included. Germline-derived CDR1 and CDR2 are SGHVS and FNYEAQ. CDR3 amino acids: CASSFRGRDQPQHF.